These T cell receptor beta chains were read from a single sample in a study of T cell responses to AZD1222 COVID-19 vaccine. Repertoires were generated with immunoSEQ multiplex PCR, while TCRdb's copy carries only in-frame clones and drops some. The table records fewer than 200,000 clones, 70% to 90% of them present only once. This specimen was peripheral blood, taken on day 0 of AZD1222 vaccination. The receptors shown here come from an adult in good health. CDR3s include the opening cysteine and the closing phenylalanine or tryptophan. The D gene is left open where the match is weak.

d_call	v_call	j_call	cdr3_nt	cdr3_aa
NA	TRBV6-5	TRBJ1-3	TGTGCCAGCAGTTACGGGGGACGTTACTCTGGAAACACCATATATTTT	CASSYGGRYSGNTIYF
TRBD2	TRBV10-3	TRBJ2-2	TGTGCCATCAGTGGCCGAGCGGGAGGGCCAGGAACAGGCACCGGGGAGCTGTTTTTT	CAISGRAGGPGTGTGELFF
TRBD1	TRBV7-6	TRBJ1-4	TGTGCCAGCAGCTCCTCGACAGGGAGTGAAAAACTGTTTTTT	CASSSSTGSEKLFF
TRBD1	TRBV30	TRBJ1-2	TGTGCCTGGAGTGTAAACAGGGGGTATGGCTACACCTTC	CAWSVNRGYGYTF
NA	TRBV5-1	TRBJ2-2	TGCGCCAGCAGCTTGGTTTCTGCGAACACCGGGGAGCTGTTTTTT	CASSLVSANTGELFF
TRBD2	TRBV5-6	TRBJ2-7	TGTGCCAGCAGCCACCGACTAGCGGGGAAGAACGAGCAGTACTTC	CASSHRLAGKNEQYF
NA	TRBV30	TRBJ1-5	TGTGCCTGGAGTGCCCAAACATATCAGCCCCAGCATTTT	CAWSAQTYQPQHF
TRBD1	TRBV19	TRBJ1-1	TGTGCCAGTAGTATAGGAGGGACAGTCGAAGCTTTCTTT	CASSIGGTVEAFF
NA	TRBV7-8	TRBJ2-7	TGTGCCAGCACGGGTGGTGCGGGGAGGTTGTACGAGCAGTACTTC	CASTGGAGRLYEQYF
NA	TRBV10-3	TRBJ2-3	TGTGCCATCAGTGAGCGGAGGGGCGCTAGCACAGATACGCAGTATTTT	CAISERRGASTDTQYF
TRBD2	TRBV29-1	TRBJ2-7	TGCAGCGTTGATGTCCGAACTAGCGGGGGGGCCTACGAGCAGTACTTC	CSVDVRTSGGAYEQYF
TRBD1	TRBV7-2	TRBJ1-2	TGTGCCAGCAGCTTAGCTGGCAGGGGGGAATTCACCTTC	CASSLAGRGEFTF
TRBD1	TRBV7-6	TRBJ1-4	TGTGCCAGCAGGTCGACAGGGGACGGTGAAAAACTGTTTTTT	CASRSTGDGEKLFF
NA	TRBV28	TRBJ1-5	TGTGCCAGCAGTCCTGCCCGAGGGGGTAGGAGCAATCAGCCCCAGCATTTT	CASSPARGGRSNQPQHF
TRBD2	TRBV12-3/TRBV12-4	TRBJ2-1	TGTGCCAGCAGGGTAGCGGGAGATAATGAGCAGTTCTTC	CASRVAGDNEQFF